This T cell receptor beta chain was recorded in a study of T cells in Graves' hyperthyroidism and ophthalmopathy. This clonotype was counted at least ten times. Patients aged 18 to 65 with hyperthyroidism were newly diagnosed, with duration under 2 months. Thyroid ultrasound, orbital computed tomography, clinical symptoms, and serum thyroxine and TRAb underpinned diagnoses. Authors of the study amplified TCR beta CDR3 regions from RNA transcripts. Using the HTBI primer set, a first-round RT-PCR was run on the TCR CDR3. TCRdb fed the multiplex PCR reads into MiXCR, producing one record per CDR3 protein. The table records approximately 420,000 distinct CDR3 sequences, roughly 13% of them present only once. The CDR3 is 15 amino acids. Germline CDR1 reads SGHAT; CDR2 reads FQNNGV. Trimming removed 6 bases at V and 0 bases at J, with 13 bases between.

The sequencing input was blood. The chain joins TRBV11-2 to TRBJ2-3; no definite D call. The TCR originated in a woman under 30 with Graves' hyperthyroidism. For the CDR3, the DNA is TGTGCCAGCAGTCACTTAGGTTTTAGCACAGATACGCAGTATTTT. Amino acid sequence: CASSHLGFSTDTQYF.